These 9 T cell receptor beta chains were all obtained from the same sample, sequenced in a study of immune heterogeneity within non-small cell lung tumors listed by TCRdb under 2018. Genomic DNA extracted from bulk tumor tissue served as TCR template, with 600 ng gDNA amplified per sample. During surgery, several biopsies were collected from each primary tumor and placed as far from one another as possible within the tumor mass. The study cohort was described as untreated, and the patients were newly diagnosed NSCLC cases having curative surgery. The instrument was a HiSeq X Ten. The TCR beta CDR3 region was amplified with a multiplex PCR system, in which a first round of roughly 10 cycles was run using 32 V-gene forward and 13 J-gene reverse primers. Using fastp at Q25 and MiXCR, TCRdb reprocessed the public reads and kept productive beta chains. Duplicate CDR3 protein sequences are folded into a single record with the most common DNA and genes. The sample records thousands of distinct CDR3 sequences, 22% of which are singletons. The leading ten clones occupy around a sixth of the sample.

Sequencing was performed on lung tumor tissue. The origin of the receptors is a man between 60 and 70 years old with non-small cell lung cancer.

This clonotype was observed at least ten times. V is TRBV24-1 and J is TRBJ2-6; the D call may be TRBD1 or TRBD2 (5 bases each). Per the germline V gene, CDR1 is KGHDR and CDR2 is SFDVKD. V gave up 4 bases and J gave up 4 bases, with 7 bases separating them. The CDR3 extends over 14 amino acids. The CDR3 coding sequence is TGTGCCACCAGTGACCGGGGCGGGGCCAACGTCCTGACTTTC. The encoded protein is CATSDRGGANVLTF.

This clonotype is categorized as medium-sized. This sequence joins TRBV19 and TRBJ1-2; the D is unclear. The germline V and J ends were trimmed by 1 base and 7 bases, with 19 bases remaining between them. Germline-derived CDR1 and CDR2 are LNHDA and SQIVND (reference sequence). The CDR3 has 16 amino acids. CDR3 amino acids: CASSIGTAAGVAGYTF. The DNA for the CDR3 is TGTGCCAGTAGTATAGGGACCGCCGCCGGGGTTGCTGGCTACACCTTC.

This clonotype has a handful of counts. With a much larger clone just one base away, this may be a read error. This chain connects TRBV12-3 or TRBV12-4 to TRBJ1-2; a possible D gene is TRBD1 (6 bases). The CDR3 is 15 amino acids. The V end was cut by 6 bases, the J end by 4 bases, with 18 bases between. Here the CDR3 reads CASRPRGQPLYGYTF. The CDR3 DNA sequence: TGTGCCAGCAGACCAAGAGGACAGCCCCTCTATGGCTACACCTTC.

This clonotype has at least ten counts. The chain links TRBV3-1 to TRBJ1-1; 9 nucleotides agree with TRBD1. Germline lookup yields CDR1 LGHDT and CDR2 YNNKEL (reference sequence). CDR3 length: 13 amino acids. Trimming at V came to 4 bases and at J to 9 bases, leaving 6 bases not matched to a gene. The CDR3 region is CASSPRTGEKAFF. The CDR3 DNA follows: TGTGCCAGCAGCCCACGGACAGGGGAAAAAGCTTTCTTT.

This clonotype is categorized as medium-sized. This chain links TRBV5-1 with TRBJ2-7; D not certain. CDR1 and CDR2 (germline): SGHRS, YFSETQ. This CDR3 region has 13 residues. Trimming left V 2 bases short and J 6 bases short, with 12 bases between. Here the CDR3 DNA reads TGCGCCAGCAGCTTAAGGAGCTCCGCCGAGCAGTACTTC. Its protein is CASSLRSSAEQYF.

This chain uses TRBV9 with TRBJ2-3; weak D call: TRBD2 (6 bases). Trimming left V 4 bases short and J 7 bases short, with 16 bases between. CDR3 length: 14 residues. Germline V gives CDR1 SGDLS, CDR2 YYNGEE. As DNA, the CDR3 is TGTGCCAGCAGCCTAACGGGAGAGGCTTATACGCAGTATTTT. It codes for CASSLTGEAYTQYF.

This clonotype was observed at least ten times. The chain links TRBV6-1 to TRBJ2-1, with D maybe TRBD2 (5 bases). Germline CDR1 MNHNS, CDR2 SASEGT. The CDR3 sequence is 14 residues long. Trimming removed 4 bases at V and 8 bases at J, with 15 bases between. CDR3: CASSGMGERDEQFF. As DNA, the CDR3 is TGTGCCAGCAGTGGGATGGGAGAGAGAGATGAGCAGTTCTTC.

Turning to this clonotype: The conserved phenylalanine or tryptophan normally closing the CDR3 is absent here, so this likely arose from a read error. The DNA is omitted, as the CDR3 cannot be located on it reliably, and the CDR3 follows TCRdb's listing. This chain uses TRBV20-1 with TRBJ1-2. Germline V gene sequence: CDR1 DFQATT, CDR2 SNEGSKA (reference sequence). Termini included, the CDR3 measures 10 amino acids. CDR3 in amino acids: CSASWGGYTI.

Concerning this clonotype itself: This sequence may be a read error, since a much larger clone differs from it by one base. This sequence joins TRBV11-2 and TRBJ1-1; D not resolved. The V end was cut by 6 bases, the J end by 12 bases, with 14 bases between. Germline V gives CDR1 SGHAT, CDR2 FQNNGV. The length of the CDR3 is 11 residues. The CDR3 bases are TGTGCCAGCAGTTACAGCGGGAAAACTTTCTTT. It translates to CASSYSGKTFF.